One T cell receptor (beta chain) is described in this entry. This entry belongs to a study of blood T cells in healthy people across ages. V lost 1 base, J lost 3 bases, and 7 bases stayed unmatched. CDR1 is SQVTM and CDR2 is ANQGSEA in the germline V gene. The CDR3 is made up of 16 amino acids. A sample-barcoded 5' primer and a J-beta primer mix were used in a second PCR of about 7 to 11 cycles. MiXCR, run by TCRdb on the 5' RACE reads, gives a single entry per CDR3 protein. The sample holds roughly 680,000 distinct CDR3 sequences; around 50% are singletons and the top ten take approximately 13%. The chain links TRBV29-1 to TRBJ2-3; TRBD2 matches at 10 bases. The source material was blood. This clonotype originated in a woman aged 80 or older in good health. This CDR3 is CSVEGGASGRTDTQYF. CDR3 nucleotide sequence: TGCAGCGTTGAAGGGGGAGCTAGCGGGAGAACAGATACGCAGTATTTT.